Presented here are 30 T cell receptor beta chains from one specimen sequenced in a study of T-cell memory formation after mild COVID-19. TCRdb passed the 5' RACE reads through MiXCR, listing each CDR3 protein once. The sample consists of 350,000 to 500,000 distinct CDR3 sequences, less than 25% of them appearing once. The specimen was PBMCs or a T cell subset sorted from them (not recorded which). The receptors derive from an adult woman who had mild COVID-19 (a few samples of this study predate the infection). Cell type and time point are not known.

This rearrangement joins TRBV30 to TRBJ1-5; D perhaps matches TRBD1 (6 bases). Trimming stripped 1 base from V and 1 base from J, with 8 bases between. The length of the CDR3 is 14 residues. The germline V gene encodes CDR1 GTSNPN and CDR2 SVGIG (reference sequence). CDR3 region: CAWSGGQSNQPQHF. The CDR3 DNA reads as TGTGCCTGGAGTGGTGGACAGAGCAATCAGCCCCAGCATTTT.

This clonotype was counted between two and nine times. The DNA of the CDR3 is TGTGCCAGCAGCCGCCAACGGAATGAGCAGTTCTTC. Translating gives CASSRQRNEQFF. The chain couples TRBV7-2 to TRBJ2-1; D unclear. Germline CDR1 and CDR2: SGHTA and FQGNSA. CDR3 length: 12 amino acids. V was trimmed by 5 bases and J by 7 bases, leaving 9 bases between them.

The gene calls are TRBV5-8 and TRBJ1-2; D perhaps matches TRBD1 (6 bases). CDR1 is SGHTS, CDR2 YDEGEE, per germline. V lost 4 bases and J 4 bases, leaving 20 bases between the germline ends. The CDR3 has 16 amino acids. CDR3: CASSPGTPLTGYGYTF. The CDR3 DNA reads as TGTGCCAGCAGCCCAGGGACACCGCTAACCGGCTATGGCTACACCTTC.

This clonotype was recorded a few times. This chain links TRBV18 with TRBJ1-4; 8 nucleotides line up with TRBD1. Germline V gene sequence: CDR1 KGHSH, CDR2 LQKENI. The CDR3 covers 17 residues. V dropped 3 bases and J dropped 3; count of bases not matched to a gene: 9. The CDR3 coding sequence is TGTGCCAGCTCACCCCGACAGGGGATTGGGGCTAATGAAAAACTGTTTTTT. It yields the protein CASSPRQGIGANEKLFF.

This chain connects TRBV18 to TRBJ2-7; 9 nucleotides match TRBD2. V shed 8 bases and J 3 bases; nucleotides not matched to a gene: 8. The V gene's germline CDR1 is KGHSH and CDR2 LQKENI. This CDR3 is 14 amino acids long. The DNA for the CDR3 is TGTGCCAGCACCCCTAGCGGGACGCTCTACGAGCAGTACTTC. Its translation: CASTPSGTLYEQYF. The complete variable domain, with remaining parts taken from reference TRBV18 and TRBJ2-7, reads NAGVMQNPRHLVRRRGQEARLRCSPMKGHSHVYWYRQLPEEGLKFMVYLQKENIIDESGMPKERFSAEFPKEGPSILRIQQVVRGDSAAYFCASTPSGTLYEQYFGPGTRLTVT.

This clonotype was seen only a few times. The chain carries TRBV6-2 or TRBV6-3 and TRBJ2-7, with 10 bases that match TRBD2. The CDR3 is made up of 14 amino acids. Unmatched junction bases numbered 4, after V lost 4 bases and J lost 4 bases. Germline CDR1 reads MNHEY; CDR2 reads SVGEGT. The CDR3 reads CASSFLAGEYEQYF. The CDR3 DNA follows: TGTGCCAGCAGTTTTCTAGCGGGAGAATACGAGCAGTACTTC.

This clonotype came up a few times. The chain uses TRBV7-8 and TRBJ1-5; a weak D match, TRBD1 (6 bases). The CDR3 spans 14 residues. CDR1 SGHVS and CDR2 FQNEAQ come from the germline V gene. V lost 3 bases, J lost 7 bases, and 13 bases lay in between. The CDR3 DNA follows: TGTGCCAGCAGCTTGGGGGGGCGATTGCAGCCCCAGCATTTT. This encodes CASSLGGRLQPQHF.

This clonotype was seen a single time. A read error may produce the germline difference seen at one junction end. The chain joins TRBV12-3 or TRBV12-4 to TRBJ2-1, with D uncertain. CDR3 size: 16 residues. The CDR3 region is CASSPYLAHSYHEQFF. The CDR3 nucleotides are TGTGCCAGCAGTCCGTACTTAGCCCACTCCTACCATGAGCAGTTCTTC.

This clonotype appeared a few times. The chain is built from TRBV7-2 and TRBJ2-7; 9 bases agree with TRBD2. Per the germline V gene, CDR1 is SGHTA and CDR2 is FQGNSA. V was clipped by 1 base and J by 6 bases; unmatched bases: 10. The CDR3 has 16 residues. The CDR3 is CASSLVLPGGRAEQYF. In DNA form, the CDR3 reads TGTGCCAGCAGCTTAGTGCTCCCGGGCGGGAGGGCCGAGCAGTACTTC. Full variable domain (outside the CDR3, taken from reference TRBV7-2 and TRBJ2-7): GAGVSQSPSNKVTEKGKDVELRCDPISGHTALYWYRQSLGQGLEFLIYFQGNSAPDKSGLPSDRFSAERTGGSVSTLTIQRTQQEDSAVYLCASSLVLPGGRAEQYFGPGTRLTVT.

CDR3 DNA sequence: TGCGCCAGCAGGGGACAGGGCCACAATGAGCAGTTCTTC. Translating gives CASRGQGHNEQFF. The genes are TRBV5-1 and TRBJ2-1, with 9 bases fitting TRBD1. The CDR3 covers 13 residues. J was trimmed by 5 bases and V by 5 bases; bases with no gene match: 2. CDR1 is SGHRS and CDR2 is YFSETQ in the germline V gene.

This clonotype was detected only a few times. V usage is TRBV6-5 and J usage is TRBJ2-1; 10 bases align to TRBD2. The CDR3 extends over 15 amino acids. V gave up 8 bases and J gave up 9 bases; unmatched junction bases: 13. Germline V lookup: CDR1 MNHEY, CDR2 SVGAGI. CDR3 protein: CASGKSGGATLEQFF. CDR3 nucleotide sequence: TGTGCCAGCGGGAAGAGCGGGGGGGCCACGCTTGAGCAGTTCTTC.

This clonotype was seen a handful of times. J is TRBJ2-1 and V is TRBV5-6; D tentatively reads TRBD1 or TRBD2 (5 bases each). The germline gives CDR1 SGHDT, CDR2 YYEEEE. This CDR3 contains 14 residues. Trimming removed 3 bases from V and 12 bases from J, with 19 bases in between. As DNA, the CDR3 is TGTGCCAGCAGCTCAGGGCGGCGGGCCCAACCGCAGTTCTTC. Protein product: CASSSGRRAQPQFF.

A few counts support this clonotype. This chain joins TRBV10-3 and TRBJ1-1; perhaps TRBD1 as D (5 bases). CDR1 and CDR2 (germline): ENHRY, SYGVKD. The CDR3 loop spans 11 amino acids. V lost 9 bases, J lost 4 bases, and 9 bases lay in between. The CDR3 region has the DNA TGTGCCATACCGGGGCTCACTGAAGCTTTCTTT. It is translated as CAIPGLTEAFF.

Comments on this clonotype: Its ends do not fully match the called genes, so a read error is possible. The V call is TRBV7-6, the J call TRBJ2-1; D may be TRBD2 (6 bases). The CDR3 is made up of 17 amino acids. Per germline, CDR1 SGHVS and CDR2 FNYEAQ. CDR3 residues: CASSSTGLTLWSNEQFF. The CDR3 DNA follows: TGTGCCAGCAGCTCAACTGGACTAACCCTCTGGAGTAATGAGCAATTCTTC.

This clonotype appeared a few times. This chain links TRBV30 with TRBJ2-1; possibly TRBD2 for D (5 bases). The CDR3 is made up of 12 amino acids. V lost 1 base and J 9 bases, leaving 10 bases between the germline ends. Germline lookup yields CDR1 GTSNPN and CDR2 SVGIG (reference sequence). The CDR3 bases are TGTGCCTGGAGTGATTACGCGGGTGAGCAGTTCTTC. Residues: CAWSDYAGEQFF. The entire variable domain, with the rest obtained from reference TRBV30 and TRBJ2-1, is as follows: SQTIHQWPATLVQPVGSPLSLECTVEGTSNPNLYWYRQAAGRGLQLLFYSVGIGQISSEVPQNLSASRPQDRQFILSSKKLLLSDSGFYLCAWSDYAGEQFFGPGTRLTVL.

The chain employs TRBV2 and TRBJ2-4; D may be TRBD2 (6 bases). The germline V gene encodes CDR1 SNHLY and CDR2 FYNNEI. Trimming stripped 3 bases from V and 0 bases from J, with 9 bases between. CDR3 length: 15 amino acids. The CDR3 protein is CASSDGEEAKNIQYF. CDR3 DNA: TGTGCCAGCAGTGACGGGGAGGAAGCCAAAAACATTCAGTACTTC.

The chain links TRBV10-3 to TRBJ2-5, with TRBD2 as a possible D gene (6 bases). This CDR3 region has 17 residues. V was shortened by 0 bases and J by 4 bases, with 18 bases between the two germline ends. Germline V gives CDR1 ENHRY, CDR2 SYGVKD. The CDR3 sequence: CAISESLPGRKAETQYF. The CDR3 bases are TGTGCCATCAGTGAGTCTTTACCGGGGAGGAAGGCAGAGACCCAGTACTTC.

This clonotype was picked up many times. V is TRBV4-3 and J is TRBJ2-7; the D call may be TRBD1 or TRBD2 (6 bases each). The CDR3 is made up of 15 amino acids. V lost 0 bases to trimming and J lost 2 bases, with 11 bases between them. Looked up from germline, CDR1 is LGHNA and CDR2 is YSLEER. CDR3 DNA: TGCGCCAGCAGCCAAGAATGGGGGGCGCCCTACGAGCAGTACTTC. Its translation is CASSQEWGAPYEQYF.

This clonotype showed up many times. The rearrangement links TRBV6-5 to TRBJ2-1, with 8 bases lining up with TRBD2. The junction had 8 bases not matched to a gene; V was cut back by 4 bases and J by 0 bases. The CDR3 has 17 residues. Per the germline V gene, CDR1 is MNHEY and CDR2 is SVGAGI. CDR3 in amino acids: CASSSGGKGSSYNEQFF. The CDR3 coding sequence is TGTGCCAGCAGTTCGGGGGGGAAGGGGAGCTCCTACAATGAGCAGTTCTTC.

This clonotype was seen ten or more times. This rearrangement joins TRBV18 to TRBJ2-1; the D is unclear. V gave up 1 base and J gave up 3 bases, with 4 bases separating them. Germline CDR1 is KGHSH and CDR2 is LQKENI. This CDR3 contains 13 residues. The CDR3 nucleotides read TGTGCCAGCTCACCACAGAGCTACAATGAGCAGTTCTTC. The encoded protein is CASSPQSYNEQFF.

The CDR3 is CSARSSAGIAGYTF. The CDR3 DNA reads as TGCAGTGCTAGATCTAGCGCAGGGATAGCTGGCTACACCTTC. V usage is TRBV20-1 and J usage is TRBJ1-2; the D gene is possibly TRBD1 (5 bases). Germline V gene data show CDR1 as DFQATT and CDR2 as SNEGSKA (reference sequence). This CDR3 region has 14 residues. The V end was cut by 2 bases, the J end by 7 bases, with 17 bases between.

The V gene is TRBV7-2, the J gene TRBJ2-1; D is perhaps TRBD1 or TRBD2 (5 bases each). The germline V gene encodes CDR1 SGHTA and CDR2 FQGNSA. The CDR3 has 13 residues. Trimming took off 1 base at V and 7 bases at J, with 8 bases between the two ends. The DNA of the CDR3 is TGTGCCAGCAGCTTAGGGGACCCAAATGAGCAGTTCTTC. Encoded protein: CASSLGDPNEQFF.

The chain combines TRBV5-4 with TRBJ2-3; D is tentatively TRBD1 or TRBD2 (6 bases each). CDR1 and CDR2 (germline): SGHNT, YYREEE (reference sequence). Trimming took 4 bases from V and 6 from J, leaving 15 bases between them. The CDR3 loop spans 14 amino acids. The CDR3 nucleotides are TGTGCCAGCAGCAAACCGGGGGCTGCGGATACGCAGTATTTT. This encodes CASSKPGAADTQYF.

The rearrangement uses TRBV28 and TRBJ2-7; D is unclear. V lost 1 base and J 7 bases, leaving 5 bases between the germline ends. CDR1 MDHEN and CDR2 SYDVKM come from the germline V gene. The CDR3 contains 11 residues. CDR3 sequence: CASSLFGEQYF. CDR3 coding DNA: TGTGCCAGCAGTTTATTTGGGGAGCAGTACTTC.

V gene TRBV9 combines with J gene TRBJ1-1, with D uncertain. V lost 0 bases and J 6 bases, leaving 9 bases between the germline ends. Germline CDR1 and CDR2: SGDLS and YYNGEE. The CDR3 length is 13 residues. This CDR3 is CASSVDVFSEAFF. In DNA, the CDR3 is TGTGCCAGCAGCGTAGATGTGTTTTCTGAAGCTTTCTTT.

This rearrangement joins TRBV7-9 to TRBJ2-5; 13 nucleotides align to TRBD2. CDR3 length equals 18 residues. The V gene end was trimmed by 4 bases and the J gene end by 0 bases; junction bases not matched to a gene: 8. Germline loops: CDR1 SEHNR, CDR2 FQNEAQ (reference sequence). The CDR3 DNA sequence: TGTGCCAGCAGCTCCCTTGGGACTAGCGGGATGAACCAAGAGACCCAGTACTTC. Protein sequence: CASSSLGTSGMNQETQYF.

The J gene is TRBJ2-1, the V gene TRBV10-3; 9 positions match TRBD2. Looked up from germline, CDR1 is ENHRY and CDR2 is SYGVKD. The CDR3 is 15 amino acids. V was clipped by 3 bases and J by 7 bases; unmatched bases: 7. The DNA for the CDR3 is TGTGCCATCAGTGAAGCCGGGACTAGCAAGAATGAGCAGTTCTTC. Protein sequence: CAISEAGTSKNEQFF.

In its sample, this clonotype was seen a few times. The V call is TRBV7-8, the J call TRBJ2-1; TRBD1 aligns across 8 bases. Losses at the gene ends were 6 bases for V and 10 bases for J; bases not matched to a gene: 14. The CDR3 totals 15 residues. Germline V lookup: CDR1 SGHVS, CDR2 FQNEAQ. The DNA of the CDR3 is TGTGCCAGCAGAAACAGGGGGGCGTCTATTGGGGAGCAGTTCTTC. Its translation: CASRNRGASIGEQFF.

The sample holds a few counts of this clonotype. The rearrangement joins TRBV5-1 to TRBJ2-2; 7 nucleotides agree with TRBD2. Losses at the gene ends were 0 bases for V and 4 bases for J; bases not matched to a gene: 6. This CDR3 spans 16 amino acids. From germline, CDR1 is SGHRS and CDR2 YFSETQ. The CDR3: CASSLEGLPRTGELFF. In DNA form, the CDR3 reads TGCGCCAGCAGCTTGGAGGGACTACCCCGCACCGGGGAGCTGTTTTTT.

The rearrangement uses TRBV20-1 and TRBJ2-2; TRBD2 agrees at 12 bases. V gave up 6 bases and J gave up 5 bases; unmatched junction bases: 7. Germline V lookup: CDR1 DFQATT, CDR2 SNEGSKA (reference sequence). CDR3 length: 15 amino acids. CDR3 amino acids: CSAETSGGLTGELFF. The CDR3, as DNA: TGCAGTGCCGAGACTAGCGGGGGCTTGACCGGGGAGCTGTTTTTT.